The rows below give T cell receptor beta chains drawn from one sample of a study of blood T cells in healthy people across ages. Via MiXCR, TCRdb re-called the 5' RACE reads, giving one row per CDR3 protein. The repertoire holds 850,000 to 1,300,000 distinct CDR3 sequences, with under 55% as singletons. Sequencing input: blood. The receptors come from a woman between 55 and 75 years old in good health. The CDR3 runs from the conserved cysteine through the conserved F or W. Fields, in order: clone size, V gene, J gene, D gene, CDR3 DNA, CDR3 protein. A D gene is named only where the DNA matches it firmly. Rows may omit the clone size; those that give it use once, few, many or a size class.

>.|TRBV20-1|TRBJ1-5|.
TGCAGTGCTAGAGAAGCCGGGACGGCATATAGCAATCAGCCCCAGCATTTT
CSAREAGTAYSNQPQHF
>.|TRBV4-2|TRBJ1-2|TRBD1
TGTGCCAGCAGACCTGACAGGGGCGGCTATGGCTACACCTTC
CASRPDRGGYGYTF
>.|TRBV13|TRBJ2-7|TRBD2
TGTGCCAGCAGCTTTGGGGGGGTAGGTTCCTACGAGCAGTACTTC
CASSFGGVGSYEQYF
>.|TRBV10-3|TRBJ2-1|TRBD2
TGTGCCATCACCCGAGCGGGAGTGGGAGAGCAGTTCTTC
CAITRAGVGEQFF
>once|TRBV18|TRBJ2-1|.
TGTGCCAGCTCACCGTCGGAGGGCCTAAACAATGAGCAGTTCTTC
CASSPSEGLNNEQFF
>.|TRBV6-2/TRBV6-3|TRBJ2-3|.
TGTGCCAGCAGGCTACGTCTACCAGGACTACGCACAGATACGCAGTATTTT
CASRLRLPGLRTDTQYF
>.|TRBV28|TRBJ2-7|.
TGTGCCAGCAGTTCACCCTCAGGGGTCAACTACGAGCAGTACTTC
CASSSPSGVNYEQYF
>.|TRBV20-1|TRBJ2-7|.
TGCAGTGCTAGGGACGGAAGAAACTACGAGCAGTACTTC
CSARDGRNYEQYF
>.|TRBV6-2/TRBV6-3|TRBJ2-5|.
TGTGCCAGCAGTTGGGAGTGGGGCAGGAACCAAGAGACCCTGTACTTC
CASSWEWGRNQETLYF
>.|TRBV28|TRBJ2-7|.
TGTGCCAGCAGTACCCCGGCAGGGCGTTTCTACGAGCAGTACTTC
CASSTPAGRFYEQYF
>.|TRBV6-1|TRBJ2-3|.
TGTGCCAGCAGCATGCTTACAGGGATGGGCACAGATACGCAGTATTTT
CASSMLTGMGTDTQYF
>.|TRBV5-1|TRBJ2-6|TRBD1
TGCGCCAGCAGCTTAAAACAGGGGGGACGCCCTGGGGCCAACGTCCTGACTTTC
CASSLKQGGRPGANVLTF
>.|TRBV29-1|TRBJ2-4|TRBD1
TGCAGCGTTTCAGGGGGAAACATTCAGTACTTC
CSVSGGNIQYF
>.|TRBV3-1|TRBJ2-7|TRBD2
TGTGCCAGTAGCTCGTTAGCGGGAGTTTTAGAAGAGCAGTACTTC
CASSSLAGVLEEQYF
>.|TRBV14|TRBJ2-5|.
TGTGCCAGCAGCCAAGCACGCGGGAAGGGGTACTTC
CASSQARGKGYF
>.|TRBV7-3|TRBJ2-1|.
TGTGCCAGCAGTATATTTCCAGGGGCACCGTTCTTC
CASSIFPGAPFF
>few|TRBV12-3/TRBV12-4|TRBJ2-3|.
TGTGCCAGCAGCACCCTGGAAGGACAGTTTGGCACAGATACGCAGTATTTT
CASSTLEGQFGTDTQYF
>few|TRBV24-1|TRBJ2-5|.
TGTGCCACCAGTGATCTCCAAGAGACCCAGTACTTC
CATSDLQETQYF
>.|TRBV20-1|TRBJ2-1|.
TGCAGTGCAAACCGACTAGTGGCCCACAATGAGCAGTTCTTC
CSANRLVAHNEQFF
>.|TRBV5-4|TRBJ2-5|TRBD1
TGTGCCAGCAGCGCCCGGGACAGGGTTGGAGAGACCCAGTACTTC
CASSARDRVGETQYF
>few|TRBV10-2|TRBJ1-2|.
TGCGCCAGCAGTGTTGAGCGTAACTATGGCTACACCTTC
CASSVERNYGYTF
>.|TRBV20-1|TRBJ2-1|.
TGCAGTGCTGGCTCTACAGGGCGGCGCTCCTACAATGAGCAGTTCTTC
CSAGSTGRRSYNEQFF
>.|TRBV27|TRBJ2-2|TRBD2
TGTGCCAGCAGTCCATCGGGACTAGCGGGAGGCACCGGGGAGCTGTTTTTT
CASSPSGLAGGTGELFF
>.|TRBV19|TRBJ1-5|TRBD1
TGTGCCAGTAGTATCTCAGGGGGTTGGCCCCAGCATTTT
CASSISGGWPQHF
>.|TRBV29-1|TRBJ2-1|.
TGCAGCGTTGAAAGGTCCAGGGGCTATGGGTCCTACAATGAGCAGTTCTTC
CSVERSRGYGSYNEQFF
>.|TRBV6-6|TRBJ1-6|.
TGTGCCAGCAGTTACTCGATGAGTCGCAGGGCGAATTCACCCCTCCACTTT
CASSYSMSRRANSPLHF
>.|TRBV7-2|TRBJ1-4|.
TGTGCCAGCAGCTTAGAAGCCAGCGAAAATGAAAAACTGTTTTTT
CASSLEASENEKLFF
>.|TRBV2|TRBJ2-3|TRBD2
TGTGCCAGCAGCCCCTCTAGCGGGGGGGCCTTGGATACGCAGTATTTT
CASSPSSGGALDTQYF
>once|TRBV20-1|TRBJ2-7|TRBD2
TGCAGTGCTAGAGCCATTAGCGGGACCTACAATGAGCAGTACTTC
CSARAISGTYNEQYF
>.|TRBV20-1|TRBJ2-7|.
TGCAGTGCTAGAGATAGGCGGATGATGAGCTCCTACGAGCAGTGCTTC
CSARDRRMMSSYEQCF
>.|TRBV20-1|TRBJ1-1|.
TGCAGTGCTGCGACTCCGGGCCCGGATGGAACTGAAGCTTTCTTT
CSAATPGPDGTEAFF
>once|TRBV10-2|TRBJ2-7|.
TGCGCCAGCGGAAGGCGGGGAGGTCCCTACGAGCAGTACTTC
CASGRRGGPYEQYF
>.|TRBV29-1|TRBJ2-5|.
TGCAGCGTTGGAGGTGTGGGACCGAACAATGAGCAGTACTTC
CSVGGVGPNNEQYF
>.|TRBV20-1|TRBJ1-6|.
TGCAGTGCTAGAGTCACCAGGGGCGGTTCACCCCTCCACTTT
CSARVTRGGSPLHF
>.|TRBV30|TRBJ2-7|TRBD2
TGTGCCTGCACCTCCGGGACTAGCGGGAAACCCTACGAGCAGTACTTC
CACTSGTSGKPYEQYF
>.|TRBV20-1|TRBJ2-4|.
TGCAGTGCTAGTAGGACCTCAGGGGCCAAAAACATTCAGTACTTC
CSASRTSGAKNIQYF